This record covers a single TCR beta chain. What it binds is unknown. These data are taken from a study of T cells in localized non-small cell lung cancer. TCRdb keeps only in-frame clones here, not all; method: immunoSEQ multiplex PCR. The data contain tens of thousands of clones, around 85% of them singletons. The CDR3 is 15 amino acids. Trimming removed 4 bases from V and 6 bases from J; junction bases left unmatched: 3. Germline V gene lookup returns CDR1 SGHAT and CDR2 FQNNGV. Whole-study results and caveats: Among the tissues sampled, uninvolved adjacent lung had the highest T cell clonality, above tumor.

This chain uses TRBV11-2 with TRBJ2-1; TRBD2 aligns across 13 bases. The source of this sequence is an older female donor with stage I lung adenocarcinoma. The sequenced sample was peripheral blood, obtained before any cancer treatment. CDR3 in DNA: TGTGCCAGCAGCTCTGGACTAGCGGGGGCCAATGAGCAGTTCTTC. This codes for CASSSGLAGANEQFF.